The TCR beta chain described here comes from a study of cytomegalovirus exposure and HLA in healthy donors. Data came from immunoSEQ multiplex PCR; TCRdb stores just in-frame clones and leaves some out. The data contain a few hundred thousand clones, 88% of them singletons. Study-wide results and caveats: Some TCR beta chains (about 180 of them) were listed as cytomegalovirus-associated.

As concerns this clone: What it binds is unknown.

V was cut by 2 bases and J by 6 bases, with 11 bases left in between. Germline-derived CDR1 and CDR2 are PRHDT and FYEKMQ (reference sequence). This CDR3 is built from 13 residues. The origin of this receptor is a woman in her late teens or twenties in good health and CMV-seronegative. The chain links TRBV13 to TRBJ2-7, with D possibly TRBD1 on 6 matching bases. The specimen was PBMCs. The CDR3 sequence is CASSLRQGIEQYF. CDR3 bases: TGTGCCAGCAGCTTAAGGCAGGGGATCGAGCAGTACTTC.